A selection of T cell receptor beta chains follows, all from one sample in a study of blood T cell repertoires in COVID-19. TCRdb keeps only in-frame clones here, not all; method: immunoSEQ multiplex PCR. The repertoire has about 160,000 clones, 85% of them found once; the top ten carry approximately 3%. Sequencing input: peripheral blood. The receptors shown here come from a human donor with acute or convalescent COVID-19. The donor label of this sample is uncertain. Both conserved end residues are part of each CDR3. Size is omitted from some rows. Given values are once, few, many or a class for expanded clones.

V	size	CDR3
TRBV13	.	CASSPVRGYEQYF
TRBV5-1	.	CASSPGSGETEAFF
TRBV6-2/TRBV6-3	.	CASSRSGGDNYEQYF
TRBV4-2	once	CASSQEGGQSIYGYTF
TRBV5-4	.	CASSPGQLDNSPLHF
TRBV19	.	CASSPRGIGYEQYF
TRBV30	few	CAWSVQGRNQPQHF
TRBV10-3	.	CASTPGVRYEQYF
TRBV5-6	few	CASSLDSLVTGELFF
TRBV11-2	.	CASSSAGRDTEAFF
TRBV28	.	CASSSSGTSSETQYF
TRBV11-2	.	CASVPQGGTAIQETQYF
TRBV14	.	CASSQEEGLAGTGELFF
TRBV9	.	CASEGGLLISGANVLTF
TRBV19	.	CASSKVAGGNNEQFF
TRBV19	.	CASSIGAANYGYTF
TRBV25-1	.	CASRKTGGDTGELFF
TRBV3-1/TRBV3-2	.	CASSQTRNYGYTF
TRBV27	.	CASSSTSGGAGETQYF
TRBV5-1	.	CASSSSGGLTDTQYF
TRBV6-2/TRBV6-3	.	CASSNQDRYQETQYF
TRBV29-1	few	CSVNRDSPSRETQYF
TRBV28	.	CASSFLGEGGNQPQHF
TRBV7-2	.	CASSPRQGLAEAFF
TRBV5-1	.	CASSWGAGAFTDTQYF
TRBV5-1	.	CASFRDRDGGYTF
TRBV7-9	.	CASTPGGYNSPLHF
TRBV28	once	CASSLASGGQETQYF
TRBV29-1	few	CSVLGGLDSETQYF